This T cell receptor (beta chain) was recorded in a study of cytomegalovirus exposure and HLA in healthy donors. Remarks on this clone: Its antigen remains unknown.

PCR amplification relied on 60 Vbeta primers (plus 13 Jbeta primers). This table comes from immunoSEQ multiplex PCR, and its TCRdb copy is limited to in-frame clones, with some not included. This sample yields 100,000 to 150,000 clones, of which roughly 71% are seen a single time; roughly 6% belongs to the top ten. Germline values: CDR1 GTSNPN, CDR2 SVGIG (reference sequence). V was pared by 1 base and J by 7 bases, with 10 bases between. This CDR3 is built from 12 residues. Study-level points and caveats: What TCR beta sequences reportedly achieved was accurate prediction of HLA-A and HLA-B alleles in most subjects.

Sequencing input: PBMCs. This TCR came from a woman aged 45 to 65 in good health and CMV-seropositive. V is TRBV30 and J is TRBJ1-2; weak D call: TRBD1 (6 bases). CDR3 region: CAWSARGGGYTF. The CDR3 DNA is TGTGCCTGGAGTGCAAGGGGGGGTGGCTACACCTTC.